This T cell receptor (beta chain) was profiled in a study of blood T cells in healthy people across ages. Then a second PCR, running roughly 7 to 11 cycles, was carried out with a sample-barcoded 5' primer and a J-beta primer mix. TCRdb used MiXCR to reprocess the 5' RACE reads, holding one entry per CDR3 protein. The sample contains roughly 650,000 distinct CDR3 sequences, roughly 32% of which appear only once. Trimming at V came to 0 bases and at J to 1 base, leaving 9 bases not matched to a gene. The CDR3 length is 18 residues. Germline CDR1 reads SGHRS; CDR2 reads YFSETQ. This clonotype appeared many times.

The chain couples TRBV5-1 to TRBJ2-5, with 10 bases aligning to TRBD2. The source material was blood. The TCR originated in a woman of 80 years or more in good health. CDR3 in amino acids: CASSLAGGSGGIQETQYF. The CDR3 DNA reads as TGCGCCAGCAGCTTGGCCGGGGGTAGCGGGGGGATCCAAGAGACCCAGTACTTC.